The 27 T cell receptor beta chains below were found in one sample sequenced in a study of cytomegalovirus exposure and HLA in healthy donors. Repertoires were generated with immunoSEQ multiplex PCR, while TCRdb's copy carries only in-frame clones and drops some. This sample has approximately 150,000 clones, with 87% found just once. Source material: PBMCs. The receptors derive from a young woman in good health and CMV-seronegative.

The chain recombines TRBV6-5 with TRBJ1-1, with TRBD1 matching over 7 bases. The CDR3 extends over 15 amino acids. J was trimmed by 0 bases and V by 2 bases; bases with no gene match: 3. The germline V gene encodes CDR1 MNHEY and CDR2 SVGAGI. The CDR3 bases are TGTGCCAGCAGTTACGGGGGACAGTTGAACACTGAAGCTTTCTTT. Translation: CASSYGGQLNTEAFF.

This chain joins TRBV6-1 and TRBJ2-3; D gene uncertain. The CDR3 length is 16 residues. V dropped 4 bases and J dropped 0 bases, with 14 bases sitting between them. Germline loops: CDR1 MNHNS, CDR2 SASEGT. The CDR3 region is CASSGGAVRSTDTQYF. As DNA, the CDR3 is TGTGCCAGCAGTGGAGGCGCAGTTCGGAGCACAGATACGCAGTATTTT.

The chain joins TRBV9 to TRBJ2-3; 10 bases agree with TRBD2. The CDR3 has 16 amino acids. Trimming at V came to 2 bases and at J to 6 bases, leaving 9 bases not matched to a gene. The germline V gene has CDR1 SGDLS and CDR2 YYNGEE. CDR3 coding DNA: TGTGCCAGCAGCGTGTCTAGCGGGGGCGGGGCGGATACGCAGTATTTT. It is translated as CASSVSSGGGADTQYF.

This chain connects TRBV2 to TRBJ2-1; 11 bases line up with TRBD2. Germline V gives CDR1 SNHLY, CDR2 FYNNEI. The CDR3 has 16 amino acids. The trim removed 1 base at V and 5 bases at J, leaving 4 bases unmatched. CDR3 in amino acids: CASSEGLGLADNEQFF. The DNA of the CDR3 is TGTGCCAGCAGTGAAGGTCTGGGACTAGCGGACAATGAGCAGTTCTTC.

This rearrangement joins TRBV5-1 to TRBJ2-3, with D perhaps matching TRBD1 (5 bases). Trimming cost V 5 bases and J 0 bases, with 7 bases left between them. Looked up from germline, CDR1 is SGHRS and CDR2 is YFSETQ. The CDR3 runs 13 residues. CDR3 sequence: CASSRTSTDTQYF. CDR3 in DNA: TGCGCCAGCAGTAGGACAAGCACAGATACGCAGTATTTT.

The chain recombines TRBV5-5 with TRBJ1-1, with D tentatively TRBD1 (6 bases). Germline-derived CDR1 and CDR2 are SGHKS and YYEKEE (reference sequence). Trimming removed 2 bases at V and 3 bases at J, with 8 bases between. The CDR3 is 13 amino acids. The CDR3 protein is CASSLQGDTEAFF. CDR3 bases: TGTGCCAGCAGCTTACAGGGAGACACTGAAGCTTTCTTT.

The CDR3 loop is CASSLEGAYSNQPQHF. DNA of the CDR3: TGTGCCAGCAGCTTAGAGGGAGCGTATAGCAATCAGCCCCAGCATTTT. This sequence joins TRBV7-8 and TRBJ1-5; D is unclear. The V gene lost 1 base and the J gene lost 0 bases, with 10 bases spanning the gap. This CDR3 is built from 16 residues. Germline values: CDR1 SGHVS, CDR2 FQNEAQ.

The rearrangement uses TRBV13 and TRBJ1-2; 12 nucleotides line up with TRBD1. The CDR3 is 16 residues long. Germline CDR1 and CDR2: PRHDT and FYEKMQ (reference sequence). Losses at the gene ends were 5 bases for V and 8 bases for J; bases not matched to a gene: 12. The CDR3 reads CASSQFGTGGSQGYTF. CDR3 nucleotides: TGTGCCAGCAGCCAGTTCGGGACAGGGGGCAGTCAAGGCTACACCTTC.

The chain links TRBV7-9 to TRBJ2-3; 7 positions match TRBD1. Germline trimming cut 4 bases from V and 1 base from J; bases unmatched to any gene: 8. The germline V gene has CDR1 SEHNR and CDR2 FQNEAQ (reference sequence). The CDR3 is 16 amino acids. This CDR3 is CASSSLRDSRTDTQYF. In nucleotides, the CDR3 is TGTGCCAGCAGCTCATTAAGGGACAGCCGCACAGATACGCAGTATTTT.

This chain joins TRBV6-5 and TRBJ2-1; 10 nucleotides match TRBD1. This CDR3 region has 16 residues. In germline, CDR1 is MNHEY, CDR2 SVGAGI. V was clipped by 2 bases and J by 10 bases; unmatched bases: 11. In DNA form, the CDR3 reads TGTGCCAGCAGTTACGGACGCGGACAGGGGGGCGAGGAGCAGTTCTTC. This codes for CASSYGRGQGGEEQFF.

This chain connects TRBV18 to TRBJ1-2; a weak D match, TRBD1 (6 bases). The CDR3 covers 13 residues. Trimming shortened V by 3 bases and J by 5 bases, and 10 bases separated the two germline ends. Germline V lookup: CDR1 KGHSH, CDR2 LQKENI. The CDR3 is CASSPSGQYGYTF. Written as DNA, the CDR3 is TGTGCCAGCTCACCCTCTGGACAGTATGGCTACACCTTC.

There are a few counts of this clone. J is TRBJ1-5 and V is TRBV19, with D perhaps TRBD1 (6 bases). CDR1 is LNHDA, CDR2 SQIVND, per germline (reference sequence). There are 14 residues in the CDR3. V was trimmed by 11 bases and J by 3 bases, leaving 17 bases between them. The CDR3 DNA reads TGTGCCGCCTCAGACAGGTCGAACAATCAGCCCCAGCATTTT. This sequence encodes CAASDRSNNQPQHF.

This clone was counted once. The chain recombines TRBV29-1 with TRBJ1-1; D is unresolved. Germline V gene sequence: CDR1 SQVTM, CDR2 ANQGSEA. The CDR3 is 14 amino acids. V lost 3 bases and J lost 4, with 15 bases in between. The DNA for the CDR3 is TGCAGCGTTGACCCACCGGAGGGTGGCACTGAAGCTTTCTTT. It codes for CSVDPPEGGTEAFF.

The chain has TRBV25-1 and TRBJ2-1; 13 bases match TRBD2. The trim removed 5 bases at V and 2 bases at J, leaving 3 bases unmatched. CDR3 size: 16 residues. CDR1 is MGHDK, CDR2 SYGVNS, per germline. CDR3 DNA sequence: TGTGCCAGCAGTAGGACTAGCGGGGGAACCTACAATGAGCAGTTCTTC. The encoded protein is CASSRTSGGTYNEQFF.

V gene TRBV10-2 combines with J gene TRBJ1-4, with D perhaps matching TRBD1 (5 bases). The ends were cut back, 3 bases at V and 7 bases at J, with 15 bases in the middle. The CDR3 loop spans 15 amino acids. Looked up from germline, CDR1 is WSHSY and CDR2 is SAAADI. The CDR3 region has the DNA TGCGCCAGCAGTGACGGTGCAGGGTATTTTGAAAAACTGTTTTTT. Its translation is CASSDGAGYFEKLFF.

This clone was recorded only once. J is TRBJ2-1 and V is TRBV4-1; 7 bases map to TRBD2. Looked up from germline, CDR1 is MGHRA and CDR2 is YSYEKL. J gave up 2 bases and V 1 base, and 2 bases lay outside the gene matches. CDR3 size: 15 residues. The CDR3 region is CASSQGGTTYNEQFF. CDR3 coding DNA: TGCGCCAGCAGCCAAGGGGGGACTACCTACAATGAGCAGTTCTTC.

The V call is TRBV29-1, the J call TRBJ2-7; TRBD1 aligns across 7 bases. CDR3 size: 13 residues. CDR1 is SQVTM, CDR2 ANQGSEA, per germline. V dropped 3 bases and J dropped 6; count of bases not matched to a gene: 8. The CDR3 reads CSVEDRLTGEQYF. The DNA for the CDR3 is TGCAGCGTTGAGGACAGGTTAACGGGCGAGCAGTACTTC.

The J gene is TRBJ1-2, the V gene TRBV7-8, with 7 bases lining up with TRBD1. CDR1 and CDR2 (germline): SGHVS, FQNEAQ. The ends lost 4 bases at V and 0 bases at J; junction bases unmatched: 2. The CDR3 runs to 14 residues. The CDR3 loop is CASSSRGANYGYTF. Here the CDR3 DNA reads TGTGCCAGCAGCTCCAGGGGGGCTAACTATGGCTACACCTTC.

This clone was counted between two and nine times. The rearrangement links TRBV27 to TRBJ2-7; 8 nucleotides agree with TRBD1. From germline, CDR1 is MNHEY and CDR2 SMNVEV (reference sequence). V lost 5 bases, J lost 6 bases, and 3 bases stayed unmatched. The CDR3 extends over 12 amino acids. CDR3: CASSQQGGEQYF. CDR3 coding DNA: TGTGCCAGCAGTCAACAGGGGGGCGAGCAGTACTTC.

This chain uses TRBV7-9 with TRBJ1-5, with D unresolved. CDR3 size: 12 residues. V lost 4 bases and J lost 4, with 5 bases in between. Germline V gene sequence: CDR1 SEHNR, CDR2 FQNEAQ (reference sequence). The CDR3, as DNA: TGTGCCAGCAGCTCGGGGAATCAGCCCCAGCATTTT. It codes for CASSSGNQPQHF.

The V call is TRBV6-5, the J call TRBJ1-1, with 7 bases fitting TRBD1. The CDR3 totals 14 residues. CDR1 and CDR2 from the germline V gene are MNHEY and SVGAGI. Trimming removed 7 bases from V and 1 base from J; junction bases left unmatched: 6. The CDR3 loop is CASNDREANTEAFF. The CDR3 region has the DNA TGTGCCAGCAACGACAGGGAGGCGAACACTGAAGCTTTCTTT.

The CDR3 spells CASSVAGGAYTEAFF. CDR3 coding DNA: TGTGCCAGCAGCGTAGCGGGAGGTGCGTACACTGAAGCTTTCTTT. The chain joins TRBV9 to TRBJ1-1, with D uncertain. Per the germline V gene, CDR1 is SGDLS and CDR2 is YYNGEE. This CDR3 contains 15 residues. Trimming took 0 bases from V and 3 from J, leaving 12 bases between them.

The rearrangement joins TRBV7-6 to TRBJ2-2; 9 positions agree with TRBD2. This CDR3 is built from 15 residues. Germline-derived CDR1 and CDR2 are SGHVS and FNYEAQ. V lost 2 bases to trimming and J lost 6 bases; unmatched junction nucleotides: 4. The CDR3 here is CASSLLSGGPGELFF. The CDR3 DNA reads TGTGCCAGCAGCTTATTGAGCGGGGGGCCCGGGGAGCTGTTTTTT.

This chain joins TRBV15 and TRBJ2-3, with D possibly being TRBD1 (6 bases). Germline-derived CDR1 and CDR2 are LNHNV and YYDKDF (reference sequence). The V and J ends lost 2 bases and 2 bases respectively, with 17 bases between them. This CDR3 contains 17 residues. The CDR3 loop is CATSRSTRGGITDTQYF. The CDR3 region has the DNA TGTGCCACCAGCAGATCTACGCGAGGGGGTATCACAGATACGCAGTATTTT.

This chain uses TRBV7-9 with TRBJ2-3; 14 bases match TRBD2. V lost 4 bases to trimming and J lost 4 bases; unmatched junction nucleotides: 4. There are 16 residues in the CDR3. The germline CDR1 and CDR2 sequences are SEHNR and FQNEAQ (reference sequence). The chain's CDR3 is CASSSLTSGGADTQYF. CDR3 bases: TGTGCCAGCAGCTCTTTGACTAGCGGGGGGGCAGATACGCAGTATTTT.

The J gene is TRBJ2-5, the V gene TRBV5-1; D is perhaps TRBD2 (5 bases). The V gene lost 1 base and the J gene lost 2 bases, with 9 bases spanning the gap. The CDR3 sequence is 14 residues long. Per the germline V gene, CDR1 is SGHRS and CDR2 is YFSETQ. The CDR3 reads CASSLFSDQETQYF. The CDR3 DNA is TGCGCCAGCAGCTTGTTTAGCGATCAAGAGACCCAGTACTTC.

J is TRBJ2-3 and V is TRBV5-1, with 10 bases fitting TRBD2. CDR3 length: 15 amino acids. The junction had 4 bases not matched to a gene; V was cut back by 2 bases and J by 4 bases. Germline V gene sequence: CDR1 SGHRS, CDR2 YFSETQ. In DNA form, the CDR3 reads TGCGCCAGCAGCTTAGCTAGCGGGGGTGCAGATACGCAGTATTTT. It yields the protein CASSLASGGADTQYF.